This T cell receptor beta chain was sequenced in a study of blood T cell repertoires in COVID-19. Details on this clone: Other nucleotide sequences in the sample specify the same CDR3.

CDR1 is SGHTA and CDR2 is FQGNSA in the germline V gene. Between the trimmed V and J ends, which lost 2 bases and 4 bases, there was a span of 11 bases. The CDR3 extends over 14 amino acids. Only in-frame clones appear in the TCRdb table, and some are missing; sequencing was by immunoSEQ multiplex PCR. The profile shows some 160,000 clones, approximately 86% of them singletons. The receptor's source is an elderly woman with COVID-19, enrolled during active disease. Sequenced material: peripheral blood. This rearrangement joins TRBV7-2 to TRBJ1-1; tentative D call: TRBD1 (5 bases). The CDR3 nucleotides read TGTGCCAGCAGCTTAACGCAGGGAAGCACTGAAGCTTTCTTT. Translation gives CASSLTQGSTEAFF.